The 30 T cell receptor beta chains below were found in one sample sequenced in a study of blood T cell repertoires in COVID-19. Generated by immunoSEQ multiplex PCR, the TCRdb table keeps only in-frame clones and is missing some. This table holds 150,000 to 200,000 clones, roughly 84% found once. Sequencing input: peripheral blood. These receptors were obtained from a woman aged 80 or over with active or convalescent COVID-19.

This rearrangement joins TRBV6-5 to TRBJ2-1, with 10 bases that match TRBD2. Unmatched junction bases numbered 6, after V lost 7 bases and J lost 6 bases. There are 14 residues in the CDR3. Germline CDR1 MNHEY, CDR2 SVGAGI. Written as DNA, the CDR3 is TGTGCCAGCACAGGACTAGCGGCTCGCAATGAGCAGTTCTTC. It translates to CASTGLAARNEQFF.

The chain combines TRBV11-2 with TRBJ1-5, with D perhaps TRBD1 (6 bases). V lost 5 bases and J lost 7, with 12 bases in between. From germline, CDR1 is SGHAT and CDR2 FQNNGV. The CDR3 has 13 amino acids. DNA of the CDR3: TGTGCCAGCAGCCAGGGGTCGGCCCAGCCCCAGCATTTT. Protein: CASSQGSAQPQHF. Looking up the rest from reference TRBV11-2 and TRBJ1-5 gives the full variable domain: EAGVAQSPRYKIIEKRQSVAFWCNPISGHATLYWYQQILGQGPKLLIQFQNNGVVDDSQLPKDRFSAERLKGVDSTLKIQPAKLEDSAVYLCASSQGSAQPQHFGDGTRLSIL.

The gene calls are TRBV28 and TRBJ2-7, with 7 bases lining up with TRBD2. The CDR3 length is 14 residues. The germline V gene encodes CDR1 MDHEN and CDR2 SYDVKM. J gave up 2 bases and V 2 bases, and 3 bases lay outside the gene matches. In nucleotides, the CDR3 is TGTGCCAGCAGTTTAACTAGCGAGACCTACGAGCAGTACTTC. It codes for CASSLTSETYEQYF.

The table lists this clone with a count of one. J is TRBJ2-7 and V is TRBV9, with 7 nucleotides matching TRBD2. Unmatched junction bases numbered 6, after V lost 1 base and J lost 2 bases. This CDR3 is built from 15 residues. Germline-derived CDR1 and CDR2 are SGDLS and YYNGEE. The CDR3 spells CASSVSGNPAYEQYF. The DNA of the CDR3 is TGTGCCAGCAGCGTAAGCGGGAACCCGGCCTACGAGCAGTACTTC.

The chain couples TRBV30 to TRBJ1-1; D call uncertain. Germline V gene data show CDR1 as GTSNPN and CDR2 as SVGIG (reference sequence). The CDR3 totals 16 residues. V was cut by 0 bases and J by 10 bases, with 24 bases left in between. The CDR3 loop reads CAWSVRGNLGSKGAFF. CDR3 bases: TGTGCCTGGAGTGTACGGGGAAATCTCGGGTCGAAGGGAGCTTTCTTT.

The rearrangement joins TRBV19 to TRBJ1-1, with D unclear. Trimming cost V 2 bases and J 2 bases, with 9 bases left between them. Germline CDR1 LNHDA, CDR2 SQIVND (reference sequence). The CDR3 totals 14 residues. Written as DNA, the CDR3 is TGTGCCAGTAGTATACGGGGTTCCAACACTGAAGCTTTCTTT. Its translation is CASSIRGSNTEAFF.

This clone was counted only a few times. V usage is TRBV19 and J usage is TRBJ1-1, with TRBD1 matching 9 bases. V dropped 7 bases and J dropped 0; count of bases not matched to a gene: 15. The CDR3 totals 18 residues. Germline loops: CDR1 LNHDA, CDR2 SQIVND (reference sequence). For the CDR3, the DNA is TGTGCCAGTACCTCACGAGGAGGGACAGGGTTAATGAACACTGAAGCTTTCTTT. Protein product: CASTSRGGTGLMNTEAFF.

The CDR3 region is CASSWGGAEAFF. The DNA of the CDR3 is TGTGCCAGCAGTTGGGGAGGGGCTGAAGCTTTCTTT. The chain is built from TRBV12-3 or TRBV12-4 and TRBJ1-1, with D perhaps matching TRBD1 (5 bases). The CDR3 length is 12 residues. The V end was cut by 4 bases, the J end by 6 bases, with 9 bases between.

This CDR3 reads CASRKPGHNSYNSPLHF. The CDR3 bases are TGTGCCAGTAGGAAACCGGGACACAACTCCTATAATTCACCCCTCCACTTT. The genes are TRBV19 and TRBJ1-6, with D perhaps TRBD1 (6 bases). The germline CDR1 and CDR2 sequences are LNHDA and SQIVND (reference sequence). V was clipped by 6 bases and J by 0 bases, with 15 bases between them. The CDR3 runs to 17 residues. Combining the CDR3 with reference TRBV19 and TRBJ1-6 gives the whole variable domain DGGITQSPKYLFRKEGQNVTLSCEQNLNHDAMYWYRQDPGQGLRLIYYSQIVNDFQKGDIAEGYSVSREKKESFPLTVTSAQKNPTAFYLCASRKPGHNSYNSPLHFGNGTRLTVT.

This rearrangement joins TRBV2 to TRBJ2-5, with 10 bases aligning to TRBD2. The germline V gene encodes CDR1 SNHLY and CDR2 FYNNEI. The CDR3 extends over 16 amino acids. The trim removed 8 bases at V and 2 bases at J, leaving 11 bases unmatched. The CDR3 bases are TGTGCCAGCGGGGGTAGGGCTAGCGGGGGACAAGAGACCCAGTACTTC. It encodes CASGGRASGGQETQYF.

The chain links TRBV19 to TRBJ2-6, with no clear D. This CDR3 region has 17 residues. Trimming shortened V by 5 bases and J by 0 bases, and 14 bases separated the two germline ends. Per the germline V gene, CDR1 is LNHDA and CDR2 is SQIVND (reference sequence). Written as DNA, the CDR3 is TGTGCCAGTAGTCCCAACCTCCAGTCCTCTGGGGCCAACGTCCTGACTTTC. Protein sequence: CASSPNLQSSGANVLTF.

The rearrangement uses TRBV19 and TRBJ1-1; D remains ambiguous. The ends were cut back, 4 bases at V and 6 bases at J, with 12 bases in the middle. The CDR3 runs to 13 residues. Germline values: CDR1 LNHDA, CDR2 SQIVND (reference sequence). CDR3 coding DNA: TGTGCCAGTAGTACGACGGTGGCGGCTGAAGCTTTCTTT. Protein product: CASSTTVAAEAFF. Based on the CDR3 plus reference TRBV19 and TRBJ1-1, the full variable domain is DGGITQSPKYLFRKEGQNVTLSCEQNLNHDAMYWYRQDPGQGLRLIYYSQIVNDFQKGDIAEGYSVSREKKESFPLTVTSAQKNPTAFYLCASSTTVAAEAFFGQGTRLTVV.

The rearrangement uses TRBV7-9 and TRBJ2-1, with a weak D call TRBD2 (6 bases). Looked up from germline, CDR1 is SEHNR and CDR2 is FQNEAQ (reference sequence). V was pared by 5 bases and J by 16 bases, with 18 bases between. This CDR3 has 12 amino acids. The CDR3 DNA sequence: TGTGCCAGCAGCCGACCCGGGACTCCCGCTTTCTTC. Translating it yields CASSRPGTPAFF.

The chain joins TRBV20-1 to TRBJ2-3, with TRBD2 as a possible D gene (6 bases). Trimming left V 5 bases short and J 6 bases short, with 9 bases between. Germline CDR1 reads DFQATT; CDR2 reads SNEGSKA (reference sequence). There are 11 residues in the CDR3. This CDR3 reads CSAGRGDTQYF. Here the CDR3 DNA reads TGCAGTGCTGGTCGGGGGGATACGCAGTATTTT.

This chain connects TRBV15 to TRBJ1-1; D may be TRBD1 (5 bases). With 3 bases removed from V and 5 bases from J, the gap between germline ends came to 16 bases. Germline CDR1 and CDR2: LNHNV and YYDKDF (reference sequence). The CDR3 spans 15 residues. As DNA, the CDR3 is TGTGCCACCAGCAGTCTTCCAGGGTTAGGTACTGAAGCTTTCTTT. It encodes CATSSLPGLGTEAFF.

The chain carries TRBV27 and TRBJ1-2, with no clear D. V lost 2 bases and J lost 2, with 6 bases in between. The CDR3 is 13 residues long. Germline V gene data show CDR1 as MNHEY and CDR2 as SMNVEV (reference sequence). The CDR3 region has the DNA TGTGCCAGCAGTTTAGCGGGGAACTATGGCTACACCTTC. Protein: CASSLAGNYGYTF.

The V and J genes are TRBV6-6 and TRBJ1-2; D unresolved. The CDR3 is made up of 13 amino acids. CDR1 is MNHNY, CDR2 SVGAGI, per germline (reference sequence). V dropped 7 bases and J dropped 2 bases, with 11 bases sitting between them. In DNA, the CDR3 is TGTGCCAGCACCTACGACGGGAACTATGGCTACACCTTC. Protein product: CASTYDGNYGYTF.

This clone came up once. The chain couples TRBV5-1 to TRBJ2-7, with a weak D call TRBD1 (6 bases). The germline V gene encodes CDR1 SGHRS and CDR2 YFSETQ. The CDR3 is 14 amino acids. V was trimmed by 3 bases and J by 5 bases, leaving 15 bases between them. The CDR3 here is CASSSPRQDNEQYF. CDR3 DNA: TGCGCCAGCAGCTCCCCACGACAGGACAACGAGCAGTACTTC.

V is TRBV24-1 and J is TRBJ1-2; the D is unclear. The CDR3 is made up of 13 amino acids. Per germline, CDR1 KGHDR and CDR2 SFDVKD. The V end was cut by 3 bases, the J end by 7 bases, with 11 bases between. The CDR3 coding sequence is TGTGCCACCAGTGATAGCCGGGAAGGTGGCTACACCTTC. As protein: CATSDSREGGYTF.

V gene TRBV2 combines with J gene TRBJ2-7; 7 nucleotides line up with TRBD2. Trimming cost V 6 bases and J 2 bases; bases outside gene matches: 10. CDR1 and CDR2 (germline): SNHLY, FYNNEI. CDR3 length: 15 amino acids. CDR3 amino acids: CASRNGVAGPYEQYF. DNA for the CDR3: TGTGCCAGCAGGAACGGGGTAGCGGGCCCCTACGAGCAGTACTTC.

The chain uses TRBV9 and TRBJ2-1; tentative D call: TRBD2 (6 bases). Trimming shortened V by 0 bases and J by 0 bases, and 13 bases separated the two germline ends. CDR3 length: 17 amino acids. CDR1 and CDR2 (germline): SGDLS, YYNGEE. The CDR3 loop reads CASSVVGSGLSYNEQFF. The CDR3 bases are TGTGCCAGCAGCGTAGTGGGTAGCGGACTCTCCTACAATGAGCAGTTCTTC. Full variable domain (outside the CDR3, taken from reference TRBV9 and TRBJ2-1): DSGVTQTPKHLITATGQRVTLRCSPRSGDLSVYWYQQSLDQGLQFLIQYYNGEERAKGNILERFSAQQFPDLHSELNLSSLELGDSALYFCASSVVGSGLSYNEQFFGPGTRLTVL.

V usage is TRBV28 and J usage is TRBJ2-1, with a possible D match to TRBD2 (5 bases). Trimming took 5 bases from V and 5 from J, leaving 13 bases between them. The CDR3 runs 14 residues. CDR1 is MDHEN, CDR2 SYDVKM, per germline. CDR3 in DNA: TGTGCCAGCAGTCCCCCGGGGTCACACAATGAGCAGTTCTTC. It codes for CASSPPGSHNEQFF. The full variable domain, rest sourced from reference TRBV28 and TRBJ2-1, is DVKVTQSSRYLVKRTGEKVFLECVQDMDHENMFWYRQDPGLGLRLIYFSYDVKMKEKGDIPEGYSVSREKKERFSLILESASTNQTSMYLCASSPPGSHNEQFFGPGTRLTVL.

The rearrangement links TRBV5-4 to TRBJ1-5; TRBD1 matches at 8 bases. V lost 3 bases, J lost 3 bases, and 11 bases stayed unmatched. The CDR3 is made up of 17 amino acids. Per the germline V gene, CDR1 is SGHNT and CDR2 is YYREEE (reference sequence). CDR3 residues: CASSYGAGGSVNQPQHF. The CDR3, as DNA: TGTGCCAGCAGCTACGGGGCAGGGGGCTCGGTCAATCAGCCCCAGCATTTT.

As to this clone: Other nucleotide sequences in the sample specify the same CDR3. The V gene is TRBV5-1, the J gene TRBJ1-3, with TRBD1 matching 7 bases. The CDR3 is 14 residues long. The germline CDR1 and CDR2 sequences are SGHRS and YFSETQ. The V segment lost 2 bases and the J segment 2 bases; nucleotides outside the gene matches: 1. CDR3: CASSLQGTGNTIYF. CDR3 sequence (DNA): TGCGCCAGCAGCTTACAGGGGACTGGAAACACCATATATTTT. The full variable domain, rest sourced from reference TRBV5-1 and TRBJ1-3, is KAGVTQTPRYLIKTRGQQVTLSCSPISGHRSVSWYQQTPGQGLQFLFEYFSETQRNKGNFPGRFSGRQFSNSRSEMNVSTLELGDSALYLCASSLQGTGNTIYFGEGSWLTVV.

The chain is built from TRBV5-1 and TRBJ2-1; 14 nucleotides align to TRBD2. This CDR3 region has 16 residues. V lost 0 bases, J lost 6 bases, and 2 bases stayed unmatched. The germline CDR1 and CDR2 sequences are SGHRS and YFSETQ. CDR3 in amino acids: CASSLVGLAGVNEQFF. The CDR3 bases are TGCGCCAGCAGCTTGGTGGGACTAGCGGGAGTCAATGAGCAGTTCTTC.

This chain uses TRBV18 with TRBJ1-2, with a tentative D call TRBD1 (5 bases). Trimming stripped 2 bases from V and 1 base from J, with 11 bases between. Germline V lookup: CDR1 KGHSH, CDR2 LQKENI. CDR3 size: 15 residues. The CDR3 nucleotides are TGTGCCAGCTCACCAGCGCGACAGATTAACTATGGCTACACCTTC. Its translation is CASSPARQINYGYTF.

J is TRBJ2-7 and V is TRBV24-1; possible D gene TRBD1, 5 bases. CDR1 is KGHDR and CDR2 is SFDVKD in the germline V gene. Trimming left V 4 bases short and J 2 bases short, with 11 bases between. The CDR3 has 14 amino acids. The CDR3 reads CATSEPRDPYEQYF. DNA of the CDR3: TGTGCCACCAGTGAGCCCAGGGATCCCTACGAGCAGTACTTC.

This clone was seen just once. The genes are TRBV6-5 and TRBJ2-3; maybe TRBD1 (5 bases). V lost 5 bases to trimming and J lost 1 base, with 10 bases between them. Germline lookup yields CDR1 MNHEY and CDR2 SVGAGI. The CDR3 length is 14 residues. The chain's CDR3 is CASSRGQGTDTQYF. In nucleotides, the CDR3 is TGTGCCAGCAGTAGGGGCCAGGGCACAGATACGCAGTATTTT.

This clone was recorded once. The gene calls are TRBV7-9 and TRBJ2-7; 9 nucleotides agree with TRBD1. This CDR3 contains 15 residues. Germline V gene data show CDR1 as SEHNR and CDR2 as FQNEAQ (reference sequence). With V trimmed by 5 bases and J by 2 bases, 7 bases remained unmatched. CDR3 DNA: TGTGCCAGCAGCGGAGGACAGGGGACGACCTACGAGCAGTACTTC. This translates into CASSGGQGTTYEQYF.

The chain joins TRBV24-1 to TRBJ2-3; 15 positions match TRBD2. Looked up from germline, CDR1 is KGHDR and CDR2 is SFDVKD. V was clipped by 3 bases and J by 8 bases; unmatched bases: 11. The CDR3 has 18 amino acids. The CDR3 here is CATSDPRAGTSGRSTQYF. In nucleotides, the CDR3 is TGTGCCACCAGTGATCCCCGGGCCGGGACTAGCGGGAGGAGTACGCAGTATTTT.